This entry lists 29 T cell receptor beta chains sequenced from one sample in a study of early T cells in non-severe SARS-CoV-2 infection. TCRdb passed the 5' RACE reads through MiXCR, listing each CDR3 protein once. The data show under 85,000 distinct CDR3 sequences, more than 9.5% seen once. Sequenced material: whole blood, taken at baseline. These receptors all come from an adult who was a healthcare worker with PCR-confirmed SARS-CoV-2 infection or an uninfected control (not recorded which).

In this sample, this clonotype turned up many times. The gene calls are TRBV7-9 and TRBJ1-5; maybe TRBD1 (6 bases). V was trimmed by 4 bases and J by 0 bases, leaving 7 bases between them. The CDR3 extends over 14 amino acids. Germline V gene sequence: CDR1 SEHNR, CDR2 FQNEAQ (reference sequence). The CDR3 coding sequence is TGTGCCAGCAGCTCGGACAGTAGCAATCAGCCCCAGCATTTT. This translates into CASSSDSSNQPQHF.

This clonotype was recorded only once. The genes are TRBV7-9 and TRBJ2-3; 10 bases line up with TRBD2. Trimming removed 2 bases from V and 10 bases from J; junction bases left unmatched: 15. The CDR3 has 17 residues. Per the germline V gene, CDR1 is SEHNR and CDR2 is FQNEAQ (reference sequence). The CDR3 reads CASSLRAGGPIVGAQYF. CDR3 sequence (DNA): TGTGCCAGCAGCTTACGAGCGGGAGGGCCAATTGTCGGTGCGCAGTATTTT.

The chain links TRBV5-1 to TRBJ2-7; TRBD1 matches at 8 bases. In germline, CDR1 is SGHRS, CDR2 YFSETQ. Trimming cost V 0 bases and J 7 bases; bases outside gene matches: 6. The CDR3 runs to 14 residues. The CDR3 here is CASSLDGQGLEQYF. The CDR3 coding sequence is TGCGCCAGCAGCTTGGATGGACAGGGTCTGGAGCAGTACTTC. The complete variable domain, with remaining parts taken from reference TRBV5-1 and TRBJ2-7, reads KAGVTQTPRYLIKTRGQQVTLSCSPISGHRSVSWYQQTPGQGLQFLFEYFSETQRNKGNFPGRFSGRQFSNSRSEMNVSTLELGDSALYLCASSLDGQGLEQYFGPGTRLTVT.

The rearrangement uses TRBV12-3 or TRBV12-4 and TRBJ1-5; 7 nucleotides align to TRBD1. J was trimmed by 0 bases and V by 3 bases; bases with no gene match: 8. The CDR3 length is 17 residues. In DNA form, the CDR3 reads TGTGCCAGCAGTTTTTGGCAGGGGGTTAATAGCAATCAGCCCCAGCATTTT. Amino acids: CASSFWQGVNSNQPQHF.

V and J are TRBV10-3 and TRBJ2-1; 11 nucleotides line up with TRBD2. Germline trimming cut 4 bases from V and 6 bases from J; bases unmatched to any gene: 8. This CDR3 is built from 16 residues. Germline CDR1 reads ENHRY; CDR2 reads SYGVKD. The CDR3 loop reads CAISGSPGLAANEQFF. The CDR3 bases are TGTGCCATCAGTGGATCTCCGGGACTAGCGGCCAATGAGCAGTTCTTC.

In its sample, this clonotype was seen many times. The CDR3 DNA is TGTGCCAGCAGCTTAGTAGGGACTAGCGGTACAGATACGCAGTATTTT. Protein: CASSLVGTSGTDTQYF. The chain recombines TRBV7-2 with TRBJ2-3; 11 nucleotides agree with TRBD2. The CDR3 loop spans 16 amino acids. J lost 3 bases, V lost 1 base, and 3 bases had no gene match. From germline, CDR1 is SGHTA and CDR2 FQGNSA.

The chain is built from TRBV18 and TRBJ1-6, with a possible D match to TRBD1 (5 bases). The V end lost 3 bases, the J end lost 16 bases, and 16 bases lay between the germline ends. Germline CDR1 is KGHSH and CDR2 is LQKENI. This CDR3 has 13 residues. This chain's CDR3 is CASSPMGEPLLHF. CDR3 DNA: TGTGCCAGCTCACCGATGGGGGAACCGTTGCTCCACTTT.

This clonotype has only a few counts. The V gene is TRBV3-1, the J gene TRBJ1-1, with D possibly being TRBD1 (5 bases). The ends were cut back, 1 base at V and 2 bases at J, with 8 bases in the middle. This CDR3 comprises 14 residues. Germline V gene sequence: CDR1 LGHDT, CDR2 YNNKEL (reference sequence). The CDR3 DNA reads TGTGCCAGCAGCCAAGGAGGGGTCAACACTGAAGCTTTCTTT. Protein product: CASSQGGVNTEAFF.

The chain combines TRBV6-2 or TRBV6-3 with TRBJ2-1; 7 bases agree with TRBD2. With 4 bases clipped from V and 7 bases from J, the junction kept 16 bases outside the gene matches. Germline V gives CDR1 MNHEY, CDR2 SVGEGT. The CDR3 spans 17 residues. The CDR3 nucleotides are TGTGCCAGCAGTTTCCTAGTCCTAGCGGACCCTCTGAATGAGCAGTTCTTC. Residues: CASSFLVLADPLNEQFF.

The V gene is TRBV20-1, the J gene TRBJ2-3, with 15 bases aligning to TRBD2. J was trimmed by 9 bases and V by 4 bases; bases with no gene match: 8. The CDR3 extends over 15 amino acids. The V gene's germline CDR1 is DFQATT and CDR2 SNEGSKA (reference sequence). Written as DNA, the CDR3 is TGCAGTGCTATTGGACTAGCGGGGGGGCCAGGGACGCAGTATTTT. Protein sequence: CSAIGLAGGPGTQYF.

The chain is built from TRBV5-1 and TRBJ1-6; D possibly corresponds to TRBD1 (6 bases). Per the germline V gene, CDR1 is SGHRS and CDR2 is YFSETQ. Between the trimmed V and J ends, which lost 4 bases and 9 bases, there was a span of 14 bases. The CDR3 is 14 amino acids. The CDR3 sequence: CASSRGAGSSPLHF. In DNA, the CDR3 is TGCGCCAGCAGCCGGGGGGCAGGGTCTTCACCCCTCCACTTT.

This clonotype was counted ten times or more. The chain carries TRBV5-6 and TRBJ2-7; 9 bases fit TRBD2. Germline V gives CDR1 SGHDT, CDR2 YYEEEE. The V segment lost 4 bases and the J segment 1 base; nucleotides outside the gene matches: 6. This CDR3 has 15 amino acids. The CDR3 DNA reads as TGTGCCAGCAGCCTGGGACTAGCCATGTCCTACGAGCAGTACTTC. Translated, it gives CASSLGLAMSYEQYF. The full variable domain, with the rest looked up from reference TRBV5-6 and TRBJ2-7, is DAGVTQSPTHLIKTRGQQVTLRCSPKSGHDTVSWYQQALGQGPQFIFQYYEEEERQRGNFPDRFSGHQFPNYSSELNVNALLLGDSALYLCASSLGLAMSYEQYFGPGTRLTVT.

This clonotype was detected many times. The chain joins TRBV29-1 to TRBJ2-1; the D gene is possibly TRBD2 (6 bases). Trimming took 4 bases from V and 0 from J, leaving 16 bases between them. This CDR3 comprises 16 residues. Germline V lookup: CDR1 SQVTM, CDR2 ANQGSEA. The CDR3 sequence is CSVAFRELLSYNEQFF. The CDR3 nucleotides read TGCAGCGTTGCCTTCCGGGAGCTCCTCTCCTACAATGAGCAGTTCTTC.

The chain uses TRBV28 and TRBJ2-1; D possibly corresponds to TRBD2 (6 bases). Trimming cost V 5 bases and J 6 bases, with 17 bases left between them. The CDR3 runs 15 residues. Germline assignment: CDR1 MDHEN and CDR2 SYDVKM. CDR3 DNA sequence: TGTGCCAGCAGTCGAGGACGGCGGGGAATCAATGAGCAGTTCTTC. Amino acid sequence: CASSRGRRGINEQFF.

The rearrangement joins TRBV29-1 to TRBJ2-3; D is unresolved. The CDR3 has 13 residues. V lost 3 bases and J 0 bases, leaving 7 bases between the germline ends. The germline gives CDR1 SQVTM, CDR2 ANQGSEA. The CDR3 loop reads CSVDPSSTDTQYF. The CDR3 DNA follows: TGCAGCGTTGATCCCTCTAGCACAGATACGCAGTATTTT.

The genes are TRBV25-1 and TRBJ2-3, with 7 bases fitting TRBD2. V gave up 4 bases and J gave up 6 bases; unmatched junction bases: 10. This CDR3 is built from 15 residues. Germline values: CDR1 MGHDK, CDR2 SYGVNS. CDR3: CASSASGVRSDTQYF. CDR3 sequence (DNA): TGTGCCAGCAGTGCCAGCGGGGTACGATCTGATACGCAGTATTTT.

This clonotype showed up just a few times. V and J are TRBV7-9 and TRBJ1-3; D unresolved. This CDR3 has 12 residues. Trimming pared 4 bases from V and 4 bases from J, leaving 5 bases between. Germline loops: CDR1 SEHNR, CDR2 FQNEAQ (reference sequence). This chain's CDR3 is CASSSLGNTIYF. The CDR3 nucleotides are TGTGCCAGCAGCTCCTTGGGAAACACCATATATTTT.

This clonotype came up many times. The genes are TRBV24-1 and TRBJ2-2, with D hard to call. In germline, CDR1 is KGHDR, CDR2 SFDVKD. With 1 base removed from V and 7 bases from J, the gap between germline ends came to 3 bases. CDR3 length equals 12 residues. CDR3 sequence reads: CATSDLFGELFF. CDR3 sequence (DNA): TGTGCCACCAGTGATTTATTCGGGGAGCTGTTTTTT.

The chain carries TRBV6-2 or TRBV6-3 and TRBJ2-7; possible D gene TRBD1, 5 bases. CDR1 and CDR2 from the germline V gene are MNHEY and SVGEGT. The CDR3 covers 14 residues. Trimming removed 7 bases at V and 2 bases at J, with 15 bases between. CDR3 DNA sequence: TGTGCCAGCACAGACAGACACCCCACCTACGAGCAGTACTTC. Protein: CASTDRHPTYEQYF.

This clonotype came up a few times. The chain joins TRBV25-1 to TRBJ2-2; 7 bases align to TRBD1. Germline-derived CDR1 and CDR2 are MGHDK and SYGVNS. This CDR3 spans 15 amino acids. Germline trimming cut 10 bases from V and 1 base from J; bases unmatched to any gene: 9. CDR3 nucleotide sequence: TGTGCCACGATATTCCGGGACAGGAACACCGGGGAGCTGTTTTTT. Amino acids: CATIFRDRNTGELFF. Full variable domain (remainder filled in from reference TRBV25-1 and TRBJ2-2): EADIYQTPRYLVIGTGKKITLECSQTMGHDKMYWYQQDPGMELHLIHYSYGVNSTEKGDLSSESTVSRIRTEHFPLTLESARPSHTSQYLCATIFRDRNTGELFFGEGSRLTVL.

This clonotype was recorded many times. V gene TRBV13 combines with J gene TRBJ1-4; D perhaps matches TRBD1 (5 bases). The CDR3 consists of 14 residues. Trimming pared 6 bases from V and 7 bases from J, leaving 15 bases between. Germline assignment: CDR1 PRHDT and CDR2 FYEKMQ (reference sequence). CDR3: CASSQSGLVEKLFF. The CDR3 DNA is TGTGCCAGCAGTCAATCAGGGTTGGTTGAAAAACTGTTTTTT. Filled out from reference TRBV13 and TRBJ1-4, the complete variable domain reads AAGVIQSPRHLIKEKRETATLKCYPIPRHDTVYWYQQGPGQDPQFLISFYEKMQSDKGSIPDRFSAQQFSDYHSELNMSSLELGDSALYFCASSQSGLVEKLFFGSGTQLSVL.

This clonotype was counted at least ten times. CDR3 residues: CSVGAIQYNEQFF. CDR3 DNA: TGCAGCGTTGGTGCGATCCAATACAATGAGCAGTTCTTC. The rearrangement uses TRBV29-1 and TRBJ2-1; D is unclear. Germline assignment: CDR1 SQVTM and CDR2 ANQGSEA. V was clipped by 4 bases and J by 4 bases, with 11 bases between them. This CDR3 is built from 13 residues.

In its sample, this clonotype was seen many times. J is TRBJ2-1 and V is TRBV11-2; 8 positions agree with TRBD2. Germline V CDR1 and CDR2: SGHAT, FQNNGV. J lost 4 bases, V lost 4 bases, and 12 bases had no gene match. CDR3 size: 17 residues. CDR3 sequence reads: CASSSPGGTRWYNEQFF. The DNA of the CDR3 is TGTGCCAGCAGCTCCCCTGGGGGGACTAGATGGTACAATGAGCAGTTCTTC.

This clonotype was seen many times. The chain employs TRBV10-1 and TRBJ2-7; TRBD1 is a possible D gene (5 bases). Per germline, CDR1 WNHNN and CDR2 SYGVQD (reference sequence). V lost 6 bases and J lost 2, with 14 bases in between. This CDR3 is 14 amino acids long. CDR3 sequence: CASRTRTSPYEQYF. As DNA, the CDR3 is TGCGCCAGCAGGACTCGGACATCTCCCTACGAGCAGTACTTC.

The chain is built from TRBV27 and TRBJ2-3; D gene uncertain. This CDR3 region has 13 residues. The V gene lost 6 bases and the J gene lost 1 base, with 8 bases spanning the gap. Germline CDR1 and CDR2: MNHEY and SMNVEV (reference sequence). The CDR3, as DNA: TGTGCCAGCAGGGGTTGGGGCACAGATACGCAGTATTTT. It translates to CASRGWGTDTQYF.

This clonotype was picked up a small number of times. The V call is TRBV24-1, the J call TRBJ2-3; D gene uncertain. There are 13 residues in the CDR3. Germline values: CDR1 KGHDR, CDR2 SFDVKD. Deletions cut 4 bases from V and 0 bases from J, with 4 bases between. CDR3 region: CATSDGSTDTQYF. The CDR3 coding sequence is TGTGCCACCAGTGACGGTAGCACAGATACGCAGTATTTT.

This clonotype was recorded many times. The chain recombines TRBV10-2 with TRBJ2-2; 8 positions match TRBD2. The ends lost 11 bases at V and 7 bases at J; junction bases unmatched: 12. The CDR3 runs 14 residues. The germline gives CDR1 WSHSY, CDR2 SAAADI. The CDR3 region is CAVATGLGVGELFF. CDR3 bases: TGCGCCGTAGCAACGGGACTAGGCGTCGGGGAGCTGTTTTTT.

This clonotype was observed a few times. The chain joins TRBV12-3 or TRBV12-4 to TRBJ1-3; D perhaps matches TRBD1 (6 bases). The CDR3 is 15 residues long. Trimming cost V 3 bases and J 4 bases, with 13 bases left between them. The CDR3 is CASSLQGWMGNTIYF. CDR3 DNA sequence: TGTGCCAGCAGTTTGCAGGGGTGGATGGGAAACACCATATATTTT.

This clonotype was seen only a few times. The genes are TRBV19 and TRBJ2-6, with D uncertain. This CDR3 contains 15 residues. Trimming pared 7 bases from V and 0 bases from J, leaving 10 bases between. Germline V gene sequence: CDR1 LNHDA, CDR2 SQIVND (reference sequence). The CDR3 reads CASTEPLSGANVLTF. CDR3 DNA: TGTGCCAGTACAGAACCTCTCTCTGGGGCCAACGTCCTGACTTTC.